These T cell receptor beta chains were read from a single sample in a study of Graves' ophthalmopathy and Graves' hyperthyroidism. TCRdb used MiXCR to reprocess the multiplex PCR reads, holding one entry per CDR3 protein. The sample carries around 1.1 million distinct CDR3 sequences, about 38% recorded once. Sequencing was done on a sample of peripheral blood or thyroid tissue (not recorded which). These TCRs come from an adult man with Graves' hyperthyroidism. The conserved cysteine and the conserved F or W are not part of the CDR3 here.

J gene: TRBJ2-7
CDR3 length: 11
V gene: TRBV7-8
CDR3 protein: ASSLTSVYEQY

J gene: TRBJ1-3
CDR3 length: 11
V gene: TRBV2
CDR3 protein: AGQQNSGNTIY

J gene: TRBJ1-5
CDR3 length: 13
V gene: TRBV6-1
CDR3 protein: ASSEGGKSNQPQH

J gene: TRBJ2-2
CDR3 length: 15
V gene: TRBV7-9
CDR3 protein: ASSYNRDRAFAGELF

J gene: TRBJ1-2
CDR3 length: 12
V gene: TRBV5-4
CDR3 protein: ASSPPGLGYGYT

J gene: TRBJ1-5
CDR3 length: 14
V gene: TRBV24-1
CDR3 protein: ATSDQGGRGNQPQH

J gene: TRBJ2-7
CDR3 length: 14
V gene: TRBV6-6
CDR3 protein: ASSARQVVGIGEQY

J gene: TRBJ1-1
CDR3 length: 12
V gene: TRBV27
CDR3 protein: ASSITGEKTEAF

J gene: TRBJ2-6
CDR3 length: 15
V gene: TRBV27
CDR3 protein: ASSLTPQGSGANVLT

J gene: TRBJ2-6
CDR3 length: 13
V gene: TRBV19
CDR3 protein: ASRKKTGGANVLT